This T cell receptor (beta chain) was documented in a study of cytomegalovirus exposure and HLA in healthy donors. The PCR had 60 Vbeta and 13 Jbeta primers. Data came from immunoSEQ multiplex PCR; TCRdb stores just in-frame clones and leaves some out. This repertoire shows some 130,000 clones, just over 70% found once; its top ten account for 2.6%. In the case of this clone: What it binds is unknown.

Study conclusions and caveats: On later analysis, the bulk of CMV-associated TCR beta chains appeared to be HLA-restricted. In a later analysis, TCR beta V- and J-gene trimming showed a link to a missense DCLRE1C variant. A later analysis found common viral pathogens apparently linked to several of the most significant clusters.

Germline assignment: CDR1 SGHNT and CDR2 YENEEA. The CDR3 is 15 residues long. The V end was cut by 1 base, the J end by 0 bases, with 7 bases between. Sequencing input: PBMCs. The V call is TRBV11-3, the J call TRBJ2-1; possibly TRBD1 for D (6 bases). The sequence was obtained from a woman aged 55-75 years in good health and CMV-seropositive. CDR3 protein: CASSLGGLSYNEQFF. CDR3 in DNA: TGTGCCAGCAGCTTAGGGGGGCTCTCCTACAATGAGCAGTTCTTC.